This T cell receptor (beta chain) was profiled in a study of blood T cell repertoires in COVID-19 (TCRdb year 2020). Describing the broader study: Collaborator samples came from the United States, Italy and Spain and covered acute and convalescent phases of COVID-19. Samples were obtained from the ongoing ImmuneRACE study (first 160 participants) and from 1,254 subjects provided by 6 global collaborators. The repertoires were released in a freely available public database meant as a resource for research on the immune response to SARS-CoV-2. Deeply sampled blood TCRbeta repertoires from subjects exposed to, actively infected with, or recovered from COVID-19 were included in the dataset. A de-identified subject ID, COVID-19 status, age in years and sex were almost always included in the sample metadata. The prospective study material was composed of cDNA or gDNA derived from T cells, B-cell-depleted T cells, or PBMCs. Where available, HLA class I and class II types were taken from metadata supplied by the sample provider and were not determined by assay-based typing.

The immunoSEQ Assay, a bias-controlled multiplex PCR, was used to amplify TCRbeta CDR3 regions from genomic DNA. Turning to the authors' computational methods: Within the assay, amplification of reference gene primers was used to estimate how many nucleated cells each sample contained. To quantify the absolute abundance of each unique TCRbeta CDR3 rearrangement, sequence reads were collapsed and filtered. For each sample, productive Simpson clonality was calculated by taking the square root of Simpson's diversity index across productive rearrangements. What TCRdb holds here is the immuneACCESS table cut down to in-frame rearrangements. Part of the clones is not present; checked against another copy, under half of the missing clones reflect an unresolved V gene, and the others are unexplained. That table is the source of V, J and clone size, and D and trimming were worked out from the DNA. This sample holds about 420,000 clones; around nine tenths were observed only once. The ten top clones hold approximately 0.92% of the sample.

The full study reports these points: Clinical and demographic metadata were provided uncurated, with the amount varying by source and participant.

Relative to germline, V is 9 bases shorter and J is 0 bases shorter, with 12 bases between their ends. In the germline V gene, CDR1 corresponds to MNHEY and CDR2 to SVGAGI. CDR3 length: 14 amino acids, cysteine to phenylalanine. The kept DNA is CDR3 alone, 42 bases in frame from the first base. At one collaborating source in Seattle, patients were enrolled during active infection and were followed longitudinally through the course of disease. Each collaborating institution followed its own protocols to collect whole blood in K2EDTA tubes. For TCRbeta analysis, collaborators shipped samples in one of three forms: frozen whole blood, isolated PBMCs, or DNA extracted from either of those sample types. As concerns this clone: Its binding antigen is unknown. Base qualities are not at hand, and no much larger clone is one base apart.

The TCR comes from a young man with COVID-19, enrolled during active disease. The material sequenced was peripheral blood. The V gene is TRBV6-5 and the J gene is TRBJ1-3; the D gene lacks a confident call. The DNA reads TGTGCCAGGGGCCGACGAAGCTCTGGAAACACCATATATTTT. Its translation is CARGRRSSGNTIYF.